The 22 T cell receptor beta chains below were found in one sample sequenced in a study of technical replicates of blood from several donors. Using immunoSEQ multiplex PCR, the repertoire was profiled, and TCRdb retains in-frame clones only, with some absent. The sample lists nearly 70,000 clones, 80% to 95% seen once, with approximately 4.8% in the top ten. Sequencing used PBMCs. These receptor sequences come from a human donor in good health. Some clones in this sample may be carry-over from other donors' samples.

The chain links TRBV28 to TRBJ1-2; TRBD1 agrees at 8 bases. J gave up 3 bases and V 1 base, and 7 bases lay outside the gene matches. CDR1 is MDHEN and CDR2 is SYDVKM in the germline V gene. The CDR3 spans 16 residues. The CDR3 region is CASSLSQGAGDYGYTF. CDR3 bases: TGTGCCAGCAGTTTATCCCAGGGGGCCGGTGACTATGGCTACACCTTC.

CDR3 DNA: TGTGCCAGCAGTCCGGGACAGACCTACTACGAGCAGTACTTC. Amino acids: CASSPGQTYYEQYF. This chain joins TRBV27 and TRBJ2-7; the match to TRBD1 covers 7 bases. Germline-derived CDR1 and CDR2 are MNHEY and SMNVEV (reference sequence). After removal of 5 bases from V and 3 bases from J, the junction contained 7 bases not matched to a gene. The CDR3 has 14 amino acids.

The chain has TRBV7-6 and TRBJ2-1; D unclear. With 4 bases removed from V and 6 bases from J, the gap between germline ends came to 10 bases. From germline, CDR1 is SGHVS and CDR2 FNYEAQ. This CDR3 comprises 13 residues. This chain's CDR3 is CASSSARTNEQFF. CDR3 in DNA: TGTGCCAGCAGCTCCGCTAGAACCAATGAGCAGTTCTTC.

This clone was counted a few times. This chain connects TRBV6-5 to TRBJ1-2; D gene unclear. Germline lookup yields CDR1 MNHEY and CDR2 SVGAGI. V was shortened by 2 bases and J by 4 bases, with 11 bases between the two germline ends. CDR3 length: 14 residues. The CDR3, as DNA: TGTGCCAGCAGTTACCGGCAGGCGGGCTATGGCTACACCTTC. It specifies CASSYRQAGYGYTF.

The CDR3 region is CASNPHGTSTDEQFF. The CDR3 DNA sequence: TGTGCCAGCAACCCACACGGGACTAGCACAGATGAGCAGTTCTTC. This rearrangement joins TRBV6-4 to TRBJ2-1; 9 bases agree with TRBD2. Losses at the gene ends were 7 bases for V and 8 bases for J; bases not matched to a gene: 12. Germline values: CDR1 MRHNA, CDR2 SNTAGT. This CDR3 has 15 amino acids.

To note about this clone: The junction departs from germline at one end; a sequencing error may be responsible. V gene TRBV2 combines with J gene TRBJ2-1; 8 bases agree with TRBD2. Germline V gene data show CDR1 as SNHLY and CDR2 as FYNNEI. The CDR3 length is 15 residues. CDR3 DNA: TGTGCCAGCAGTAAAGCGGGAGCCCCCTACAATGAGCAGTTCTTC. Protein: CASSKAGAPYNEQFF.

This clone has ten or more counts. The chain carries TRBV19 and TRBJ2-1; D is unresolved. The V end was cut by 0 bases, the J end by 4 bases, with 7 bases between. CDR1 and CDR2 from the germline V gene are LNHDA and SQIVND (reference sequence). This CDR3 comprises 14 residues. The CDR3 nucleotides read TGTGCCAGTAGTATAGAAAGCGATTACAATGAGCAGTTCTTC. Its protein product is CASSIESDYNEQFF. Complete variable domain (other parts from reference TRBV19 and TRBJ2-1): DGGITQSPKYLFRKEGQNVTLSCEQNLNHDAMYWYRQDPGQGLRLIYYSQIVNDFQKGDIAEGYSVSREKKESFPLTVTSAQKNPTAFYLCASSIESDYNEQFFGPGTRLTVL.

This chain connects TRBV7-2 to TRBJ1-6; D not certain. The CDR3 totals 17 residues. V was cut by 1 base and J by 4 bases, with 14 bases left in between. Germline V lookup: CDR1 SGHTA, CDR2 FQGNSA. The CDR3 sequence is CASSLDKAATYNSPLHF. In nucleotides, the CDR3 is TGTGCCAGCAGCTTAGATAAGGCGGCTACTTATAATTCACCCCTCCACTTT.

This chain links TRBV5-1 with TRBJ2-3; the D is unclear. Germline CDR1 is SGHRS and CDR2 is YFSETQ. Trimming took off 3 bases at V and 2 bases at J, with 7 bases between the two ends. The CDR3 is 13 amino acids. The CDR3 DNA is TGCGCCAGCAGCTCCACATACACAGATACGCAGTATTTT. Residues: CASSSTYTDTQYF.

The chain employs TRBV10-1 and TRBJ2-1; maybe TRBD2 (5 bases). Trimming cost V 4 bases and J 15 bases, with 13 bases left between them. Germline V gives CDR1 WNHNN, CDR2 SYGVQD (reference sequence). This CDR3 has 11 residues. The CDR3 DNA reads as TGCGCCAGCAGTGGTAGCGATTCGGGGTTCTTC. This codes for CASSGSDSGFF.

This sequence joins TRBV6-6 and TRBJ2-7; 13 bases are shared with TRBD2. The V gene's germline CDR1 is MNHNY and CDR2 SVGAGI (reference sequence). J was trimmed by 3 bases and V by 7 bases; bases with no gene match: 3. The CDR3 has 14 residues. CDR3 DNA: TGTGCCAGCATCCGGACTAGCGGGAGCTACGAGCAGTACTTC. Translating it yields CASIRTSGSYEQYF.

V and J are TRBV7-2 and TRBJ2-3, with D unresolved. This CDR3 has 11 residues. Trimming shortened V by 4 bases and J by 7 bases, and 6 bases separated the two germline ends. Germline V gene data show CDR1 as SGHTA and CDR2 as FQGNSA. In nucleotides, the CDR3 is TGTGCCAGCAGCTCAACTAATACGCAGTATTTT. The encoded protein is CASSSTNTQYF.

This clone was seen a handful of times. The V gene is TRBV27, the J gene TRBJ2-7, with a weak D call TRBD2 (5 bases). Per the germline V gene, CDR1 is MNHEY and CDR2 is SMNVEV (reference sequence). The CDR3 has 14 amino acids. Deletions cut 3 bases from V and 1 base from J, with 10 bases between. The CDR3 sequence is CASSFAGPSYEQYF. The CDR3 nucleotides are TGTGCCAGCAGTTTTGCGGGTCCTTCCTACGAGCAGTACTTC.

This clone has just one count. CDR3 in amino acids: CASSEGLSADTQYF. In DNA, the CDR3 is TGCGCCTCCTCGGAGGGCTTGTCGGCAGATACGCAGTATTTT. This sequence joins TRBV5-1 and TRBJ2-3; perhaps TRBD2 as D (6 bases). Trimming shortened V by 10 bases and J by 4 bases, and 19 bases separated the two germline ends. This CDR3 has 14 residues. In germline, CDR1 is SGHRS, CDR2 YFSETQ.

The V gene is TRBV25-1, the J gene TRBJ2-7; possible D gene TRBD2, 5 bases. V lost 2 bases, J lost 2 bases, and 7 bases lay in between. There are 13 residues in the CDR3. Germline V gene data show CDR1 as MGHDK and CDR2 as SYGVNS. CDR3 bases: TGTGCCAGCAGTGAAGACGGGACCTACGAGCAGTACTTC. Its translation is CASSEDGTYEQYF.

This clone has only a few counts. The chain recombines TRBV7-3 with TRBJ2-1, with TRBD1 matching 8 bases. Germline CDR1 and CDR2: SGHTA and FQGTGA. V gave up 3 bases and J gave up 6 bases; unmatched junction bases: 4. This CDR3 region has 14 residues. The CDR3 is CASSFAGGFNEQFF. CDR3 coding DNA: TGTGCCAGCAGCTTCGCAGGGGGCTTCAATGAGCAGTTCTTC.

V and J are TRBV4-1 and TRBJ1-3; no clear D. CDR3 length: 16 residues. Germline lookup yields CDR1 MGHRA and CDR2 YSYEKL. V lost 1 base, J lost 0 bases, and 10 bases lay in between. CDR3 in amino acids: CASSQVVQSSGNTIYF. As DNA, the CDR3 is TGCGCCAGCAGCCAAGTGGTACAGAGCTCTGGAAACACCATATATTTT.

CDR3 loop: CASSFERDSPLHF. CDR3 sequence (DNA): TGTGCCAGCAGTTTCGAGAGGGATTCACCCCTCCACTTT. The rearrangement links TRBV27 to TRBJ1-6; D is unclear. Germline values: CDR1 MNHEY, CDR2 SMNVEV (reference sequence). V was shortened by 3 bases and J by 8 bases, with 8 bases between the two germline ends. The CDR3 length is 13 residues.

CDR3: CASSIGRDRADEQFF. Here the CDR3 DNA reads TGTGCCAGTAGTATAGGAAGGGACAGGGCCGATGAGCAGTTCTTC. V and J are TRBV19 and TRBJ2-1, with 9 bases fitting TRBD1. CDR1 and CDR2 from the germline V gene are LNHDA and SQIVND (reference sequence). The J segment lost 8 bases and the V segment lost 1 base, leaving 6 bases of the junction unmatched. This CDR3 has 15 amino acids.

The chain combines TRBV5-4 with TRBJ1-1, with TRBD1 as a possible D gene (5 bases). Germline V gene data show CDR1 as SGHNT and CDR2 as YYREEE (reference sequence). V was cut by 0 bases and J by 4 bases, with 10 bases left in between. The CDR3 is made up of 14 amino acids. The CDR3 region is CASSLGQGTTEAFF. CDR3 DNA: TGTGCCAGCAGCTTGGGGCAGGGAACCACTGAAGCTTTCTTT.

The rearrangement links TRBV7-2 to TRBJ1-6; 8 bases match TRBD1. Trimming cost V 6 bases and J 13 bases; bases outside gene matches: 17. The CDR3 is 16 amino acids. Germline CDR1 SGHTA, CDR2 FQGNSA. For the CDR3, the DNA is TGTGCCAGCAGACCACAGGGGGGGGATAACAGGGTGCCCCTCCACTTT. Its protein product is CASRPQGGDNRVPLHF. The full variable domain, completed using reference TRBV7-2 and TRBJ1-6, is GAGVSQSPSNKVTEKGKDVELRCDPISGHTALYWYRQSLGQGLEFLIYFQGNSAPDKSGLPSDRFSAERTGGSVSTLTIQRTQQEDSAVYLCASRPQGGDNRVPLHFGNGTRLTVT.

This rearrangement joins TRBV15 to TRBJ1-3; TRBD1 aligns across 8 bases. Germline V CDR1 and CDR2: LNHNV, YYDKDF (reference sequence). The length of the CDR3 is 16 residues. The J segment lost 6 bases and the V segment lost 1 base, leaving 8 bases of the junction unmatched. The CDR3 DNA sequence: TGTGCCACCAGCAGAGCACCGGGACAGGCTGAAAACACCATATATTTT. As protein: CATSRAPGQAENTIYF.